Following are 22 T cell receptor beta chains from one sample sequenced in a study of T-cell memory formation after mild COVID-19 (dated by TCRdb to the early 2020s). Receptor amplification or capture employed 5' RACE. Sequencing instrument: Illumina NovaSeq 6000. TCRdb trimmed public reads at Q25 via fastp, called clones via MiXCR and kept in-frame beta chains. Each CDR3 protein appears once, grouped with its most common genes and DNA. The table for this sample lists about 130,000 distinct CDR3 sequences; about 6.5% of them were counted only once. The top ten clones comprise about 2.2% of the sample. Sequenced material: PBMCs or a T cell subset sorted from them (not recorded which). These receptors were obtained from an adult woman who had mild COVID-19 (a few samples of this study predate the infection). The sample titles of this study are shuffled in the database, so cell type and time point are left out; the donor was told from shared clones.

This clonotype was picked up a small number of times. This chain uses TRBV18 with TRBJ2-5; D is undetermined. Germline V CDR1 and CDR2: KGHSH, LQKENI. The CDR3 has 13 amino acids. The V end lost 3 bases, the J end lost 5 bases, and 10 bases lay between the germline ends. The CDR3 spells CASSPPALETQYF. The CDR3 DNA follows: TGTGCCAGCTCACCTCCGGCCTTGGAGACCCAGTACTTC.

This clonotype was seen many times. The chain links TRBV7-2 to TRBJ2-3; D gene unclear. Per germline, CDR1 SGHTA and CDR2 FQGNSA. CDR3 size: 13 residues. V was clipped by 2 bases and J by 4 bases, with 7 bases between them. The CDR3 sequence: CASSLMRPDTQYF. The CDR3 nucleotides read TGTGCCAGCAGCTTAATGCGCCCAGATACGCAGTATTTT.

This chain connects TRBV6-2 or TRBV6-3 to TRBJ2-1; 11 bases match TRBD2. CDR3 size: 19 residues. Germline V lookup: CDR1 MNHEY, CDR2 SVGEGT. V lost 6 bases and J lost 2; bases outside the gene matches: 15. The CDR3 spells CASSHSPSLAGGPYNEQFF. The CDR3 DNA sequence: TGTGCCAGCAGCCACAGTCCTTCCTTAGCGGGAGGGCCCTACAATGAGCAGTTCTTC.

V is TRBV6-5 and J is TRBJ2-7; 11 nucleotides align to TRBD2. V shed 6 bases and J 9 bases; nucleotides not matched to a gene: 13. CDR3 size: 15 residues. The germline V gene encodes CDR1 MNHEY and CDR2 SVGAGI. The CDR3 DNA reads TGTGCCAGCAGCTCCCCGGGTAGCGGGAGGGGGCTGCAGTACTTC. Its translation: CASSSPGSGRGLQYF.

This clonotype showed up many times. The germline gene is not matched at one end of the junction; a read error may be the cause. The chain uses TRBV9 and TRBJ2-1; D is unresolved. CDR3 length: 14 amino acids. Germline V lookup: CDR1 SGDLS, CDR2 YYNGEE. Here the CDR3 DNA reads TGTGCCAGCAGCGTAGTCCCCTCCCACAATGAGCAGTTCTTC. Translated: CASSVVPSHNEQFF.

The CDR3 spells CASSQELINSPLHF. The CDR3 DNA reads as TGTGCCAGCAGCCAAGAATTGATAAATTCACCCCTCCACTTT. The chain recombines TRBV4-2 with TRBJ1-6; D uncertain. The ends were cut back, 0 bases at V and 7 bases at J, with 7 bases in the middle. Per the germline V gene, CDR1 is LGHNA and CDR2 is YNFKEQ. This CDR3 contains 14 residues.

The rearrangement links TRBV20-1 to TRBJ1-1; no clear D. Germline assignment: CDR1 DFQATT and CDR2 SNEGSKA (reference sequence). This CDR3 has 13 amino acids. V dropped 0 bases and J dropped 3 bases, with 8 bases sitting between them. The CDR3 DNA reads TGCAGTGCTAGAGATTTTTCTTACACTGAAGCTTTCTTT. Translating it yields CSARDFSYTEAFF.

V and J are TRBV12-2 and TRBJ2-3; the listed D gene, TRBD2, was not tested against the DNA. TRBV12-2 is a pseudogene locus. This CDR3 spans 16 amino acids. In DNA form, the CDR3 reads TGTGCAAGTCGCACCCATCTAGCGGCTAGCACAGATACGCAGTATTTT. It translates to CASRTHLAASTDTQYF.

This rearrangement joins TRBV10-3 to TRBJ2-5; TRBD1 or TRBD2 may be the D gene (7 bases each). The CDR3 runs 13 residues. Trimming removed 5 bases at V and 5 bases at J, with 12 bases between. CDR1 is ENHRY, CDR2 SYGVKD, per germline. The CDR3 nucleotides are TGTGCCATCAGTCGACAGGGAGGGGAGACCCAGTACTTC. Amino acids: CAISRQGGETQYF.

This clonotype has ten or more counts. This chain links TRBV12-3 or TRBV12-4 with TRBJ2-5; D assignment may be TRBD1 or TRBD2 (5 bases each). CDR3 length equals 15 residues. V lost 6 bases, J lost 6 bases, and 20 bases lay in between. The CDR3 region is CASRSRDGRMQTQYF. The CDR3 DNA reads TGTGCCAGCAGATCTCGGGACGGACGTATGCAGACCCAGTACTTC.

This clonotype was counted between two and nine times. The V gene is TRBV30, the J gene TRBJ2-7; 11 bases agree with TRBD1. This CDR3 has 15 amino acids. The J segment lost 5 bases and the V segment lost 3 bases, leaving 9 bases of the junction unmatched. Germline assignment: CDR1 GTSNPN and CDR2 SVGIG (reference sequence). CDR3 amino acids: CAWRTGTGGRNEQYF. CDR3 nucleotide sequence: TGTGCCTGGAGAACAGGGACAGGGGGGAGGAACGAGCAGTACTTC.

This chain uses TRBV3-1 with TRBJ1-1; D is possibly TRBD1 (6 bases). Trimming pared 4 bases from V and 6 bases from J, leaving 18 bases between. The CDR3 runs 15 residues. Germline-derived CDR1 and CDR2 are LGHDT and YNNKEL (reference sequence). CDR3 amino acids: CASSLSAQGSSEAFF. CDR3 sequence (DNA): TGTGCCAGCAGCCTATCGGCGCAGGGGTCATCTGAAGCTTTCTTT.

This clonotype has more than one count but fewer than ten. This chain connects TRBV5-1 to TRBJ1-4; D call uncertain. The CDR3 totals 16 residues. V was pared by 0 bases and J by 1 base, with 10 bases between. Germline CDR1 and CDR2: SGHRS and YFSETQ. The CDR3 loop is CASSLGQAGTNEKLFF. CDR3 bases: TGCGCCAGCAGCTTGGGGCAGGCGGGAACTAATGAAAAACTGTTTTTT.

Many counts were recorded for this clonotype. The chain combines TRBV24-1 with TRBJ1-1, with 7 bases aligning to TRBD1. From germline, CDR1 is KGHDR and CDR2 SFDVKD. V gave up 3 bases and J gave up 5 bases; unmatched junction bases: 2. This CDR3 is built from 13 residues. The CDR3 region has the DNA TGTGCCACCAGTGATCTGACAGGGACTGAAGCTTTCTTT. Its protein is CATSDLTGTEAFF.

This chain joins TRBV5-1 and TRBJ1-5; D is undetermined. Trimming cost V 0 bases and J 8 bases, with 9 bases left between them. Germline V gene data show CDR1 as SGHRS and CDR2 as YFSETQ. The CDR3 is 13 amino acids. CDR3 loop: CASSLAPDEPQHF. The CDR3, as DNA: TGCGCCAGCAGCTTGGCCCCAGATGAGCCCCAGCATTTT.

This clonotype has more than one count but fewer than ten. This chain joins TRBV24-1 and TRBJ2-3; D gene unclear. Trimming removed 2 bases from V and 2 bases from J, with 10 bases in between. Per germline, CDR1 KGHDR and CDR2 SFDVKD. The CDR3 loop spans 15 amino acids. The CDR3, as DNA: TGTGCCACCAGTGATTCCAGGACGACCACAGATACGCAGTATTTT. Its translation: CATSDSRTTTDTQYF.

This clonotype showed up many times. J is TRBJ1-1 and V is TRBV5-1; TRBD1 might be the D (5 bases). Germline CDR1 reads SGHRS; CDR2 reads YFSETQ. Trimming took 4 bases from V and 8 from J, leaving 12 bases between them. The CDR3 consists of 12 residues. CDR3 region: CASSLTGLEAFF. In DNA, the CDR3 is TGCGCCAGCAGCCTAACAGGTCTCGAAGCTTTCTTT.

This clonotype has just a few counts. The CDR3 is CASSNSGRQETQYF. CDR3 bases: TGTGCCAGCAGCAATAGCGGGAGACAAGAGACCCAGTACTTC. The chain is built from TRBV3-1 and TRBJ2-5; 9 bases are shared with TRBD2. Trimming at V came to 5 bases and at J to 2 bases, leaving 3 bases not matched to a gene. The germline V gene encodes CDR1 LGHDT and CDR2 YNNKEL (reference sequence). This CDR3 contains 14 residues.

Only one count was recorded for this clonotype. The chain carries TRBV28 and TRBJ2-7, with D possibly TRBD2 on 7 matching bases. The CDR3 loop spans 15 amino acids. Germline lookup yields CDR1 MDHEN and CDR2 SYDVKM. Trimming removed 8 bases from V and 1 base from J, with 18 bases in between. The CDR3 DNA follows: TGTGCCAGCGTCCCGGGGGGCGTTGTGTCCTACGAGCAGTACTTC. Protein sequence: CASVPGGVVSYEQYF.

The V gene is TRBV12-3 or TRBV12-4, the J gene TRBJ1-5; tentatively, D is TRBD1 (6 bases). This CDR3 comprises 14 residues. V was cut by 5 bases and J by 3 bases, with 11 bases left in between. The CDR3 here is CASSITGLNQPQHF. CDR3 in DNA: TGTGCCAGCAGTATTACAGGGCTCAATCAGCCCCAGCATTTT.

The sample holds a few counts of this clonotype. The chain joins TRBV5-1 to TRBJ2-1, with TRBD2 as a possible D gene (7 bases). With 4 bases removed from V and 5 bases from J, the gap between germline ends came to 16 bases. Germline CDR1 is SGHRS and CDR2 is YFSETQ. This CDR3 comprises 15 residues. Here the CDR3 DNA reads TGCGCCAGCAGCCTTAGCTCGGGGGGCAACAATGAGCAGTTCTTC. Translation: CASSLSSGGNNEQFF.

J is TRBJ1-1 and V is TRBV12-3 or TRBV12-4; no clear D. Deletions cut 6 bases from V and 4 bases from J, with 12 bases between. The CDR3 is 13 amino acids. The CDR3 spells CASSPTWGTEAFF. CDR3 nucleotide sequence: TGTGCCAGCAGCCCTACATGGGGCACTGAAGCTTTCTTT.